This T cell receptor beta chain was observed in a study of T cells after somatic rescue of genetic block. TCRdb's copy holds only in-frame clones and misses some; the assay was immunoSEQ multiplex PCR. The data contain over 8,000 clones, 65% to 90% of them singletons. Between the trimmed V and J ends, which lost 2 bases and 8 bases, there was a span of 9 bases. Germline CDR1 is MNHNY and CDR2 is SVGAGI (reference sequence). This CDR3 has 13 residues. The gene calls are TRBV6-6 and TRBJ1-4; D is unclear. Input material: peripheral blood mononuclear cells (PBMCs). The TCR originated in a boy aged 5-17 years. CDR3 residues: CASSYDALEKLFF. CDR3 DNA sequence: TGTGCCAGCAGTTACGACGCCCTAGAAAAACTGTTTTTT.